A single sample is the source of the 2 T cell receptor beta chains below, sequenced in a study of blood T cell repertoires in COVID-19. Clones were sequenced by immunoSEQ multiplex PCR, and TCRdb holds only the in-frame ones, with some missing. The repertoire holds about 400,000 clones, with around 90% as singletons. The sequencing input was PBMCs or T cells enriched from blood (not recorded which). Every receptor here comes from a woman aged 40 to 50 with acute COVID-19.

CDR3 coding DNA: TGTGCCTGGAGAATCTCGGGTACCGGGGAGCTGTTTTTT. Residues: CAWRISGTGELFF. J is TRBJ2-2 and V is TRBV30; no clear D gene. Germline CDR1 GTSNPN, CDR2 SVGIG (reference sequence). This CDR3 is 13 amino acids long. Trimming took off 3 bases at V and 5 bases at J, with 10 bases between the two ends.

This chain joins TRBV4-1 and TRBJ1-5; D ambiguous. Germline assignment: CDR1 MGHRA and CDR2 YSYEKL. The CDR3 is made up of 16 amino acids. Trimming took off 1 base at V and 7 bases at J, with 17 bases between the two ends. Written as DNA, the CDR3 is TGCGCCAGCAGCCAAGGATTTGAGGGTCAGAGACAGCCCCAGCATTTT. Encoded protein: CASSQGFEGQRQPQHF.